A single T cell receptor (beta chain) is shown here with its context. With 2 bases removed from V and 4 bases from J, the gap between germline ends came to 16 bases. Germline loops: CDR1 SGHNT, CDR2 YYREEE (reference sequence). The CDR3 is made up of 15 amino acids. These data come from a study of technical replicates of blood from several donors. Only in-frame clones appear in the TCRdb table, and some are missing; sequencing was by immunoSEQ multiplex PCR. The data contain 50,000 to 75,000 clones, about 94% of them seen just once; the ten biggest clones take up about 3.9%. The clonotype was recovered from a human donor in good health. Some clones in this sample may be carry-over from other donors' samples. What was sequenced was PBMCs. V gene TRBV5-4 combines with J gene TRBJ2-7, with D perhaps matching TRBD1 (5 bases). The CDR3 DNA is TGTGCCAGCAGCTTCAGGGCGTCGGGTATTTACGAGCAGTACTTC. Its protein product is CASSFRASGIYEQYF.